This T cell receptor (beta chain) originates from a study of CD4+ T cells in melanoma. Study observations and caveats: A reported correlation linked neoantigen-specific CD4+ T cells to CD8+, macrophage and B cell function. Neoantigen-specific CD4+ T cells in melanoma reportedly had diverse differentiation states.

Germline lookup yields CDR1 GTSNPN and CDR2 SVGIG (reference sequence). The CDR3 has 16 residues. The V end was cut by 0 bases, the J end by 2 bases, with 11 bases between. Points on this clone: Its specificity is not known.

Here immunoSEQ multiplex PCR was the method, and the copy in TCRdb shows in-frame clones only, minus some. The sample carries 20,000 to 25,000 clones, over 70% recorded once. The receptor's source is a human donor with melanoma. The chain links TRBV30 to TRBJ1-6; D remains unclear. The sample was cells from a culture (not recorded whether cultured in vitro). The CDR3 coding sequence is TGTGCCTGGAGTGTACCTCTGGGTACCTATAATTCACCCCTCCACTTT. It codes for CAWSVPLGTYNSPLHF.